The present T cell receptor (beta chain) was sequenced within a study of CD8+ T cells in alopecia areata. The treatment here: oral pan-JAK inhibitor, 5-10 mg twice daily. This CDR3 contains 12 residues. Looked up from germline, CDR1 is SGHVS and CDR2 is FQNEAQ. V lost 5 bases and J 8 bases, leaving 12 bases between the germline ends. Extracted RNA was reverse transcribed into cDNA, the sequencing template. Only in-frame clones appear in the TCRdb table, and some are missing; sequencing was by immunoSEQ multiplex PCR. The sample lists hundreds of thousands of clones; about three fifths were seen once. J is TRBJ1-1 and V is TRBV7-8; D not resolved. This receptor was identified in a human donor with alopecia areata. This specimen was CD4+ T cells sorted from blood, taken at approximately week 51, from a patient treated with tofacitinib. This chain's CDR3 is CASSEWRAEAFF. CDR3 nucleotide sequence: TGTGCCAGCAGCGAATGGAGGGCGGAAGCTTTCTTT.